The 13 T cell receptor beta chains reported below all come from one sample, sequenced in a study of T cells in Graves' hyperthyroidism and ophthalmopathy. Amplification of TCR beta CDR3 regions was performed using RNA transcripts as template. RT-PCR in the first round (using the HTBI primer set) targeted the TCR CDR3. TCRdb used MiXCR to reprocess the multiplex PCR reads, holding one entry per CDR3 protein. Of 300,000 or so distinct CDR3 sequences in the sample, 15% to 20% are singletons; the top ten hold under 55%. The sequenced material came from blood. The source is a woman between 45 and 60 years old with Graves' hyperthyroidism.

This clonotype occurred many times. The rearrangement joins TRBV5-1 to TRBJ2-3; TRBD2 aligns across 11 bases. Germline V lookup: CDR1 SGHRS, CDR2 YFSETQ. The J segment lost 5 bases and the V segment lost 4 bases, leaving 6 bases of the junction unmatched. This CDR3 region has 15 residues. The CDR3 region has the DNA TGCGCCAGCAGCAAGACTAGCGGGGCGGGAGATACGCAGTATTTT. It specifies CASSKTSGAGDTQYF. Full variable domain (rest looked up from reference TRBV5-1 and TRBJ2-3): KAGVTQTPRYLIKTRGQQVTLSCSPISGHRSVSWYQQTPGQGLQFLFEYFSETQRNKGNFPGRFSGRQFSNSRSEMNVSTLELGDSALYLCASSKTSGAGDTQYFGPGTRLTVL.

This clonotype was detected a few times. The chain employs TRBV5-6 and TRBJ2-3, with D perhaps TRBD1 or TRBD2 (5 bases each). The CDR3 spans 17 residues. Trimming took 4 bases from V and 0 from J, leaving 18 bases between them. Germline V gene lookup returns CDR1 SGHDT and CDR2 YYEEEE. DNA for the CDR3: TGTGCCAGCAGCCCCGGGGCATTCACTAAAAGCACAGATACGCAGTATTTT. The encoded protein is CASSPGAFTKSTDTQYF.

This chain connects TRBV7-8 to TRBJ2-5, with D possibly matching TRBD2 (7 bases). Deletions cut 5 bases from V and 4 bases from J, with 20 bases between. The CDR3 is 16 residues long. In germline, CDR1 is SGHVS, CDR2 FQNEAQ. CDR3 loop: CASSVGGGGQPETQYF. In DNA form, the CDR3 reads TGTGCCAGCAGCGTGGGGGGGGGGGGGCAGCCAGAGACCCAGTACTTC.

This clonotype came up many times. The J gene is TRBJ2-3, the V gene TRBV18; 8 bases fit TRBD2. CDR1 and CDR2 (germline): KGHSH, LQKENI. The CDR3 covers 15 residues. The junction had 2 bases not matched to a gene; V was cut back by 0 bases and J by 3 bases. The DNA of the CDR3 is TGTGCCAGCTCACCACCTAGCGGGATAACAGATACGCAGTATTTT. Its protein is CASSPPSGITDTQYF.

This clonotype was observed many times. V usage is TRBV7-3 and J usage is TRBJ1-1, with 11 bases lining up with TRBD1. V was clipped by 3 bases and J by 8 bases; unmatched bases: 17. CDR1 is SGHTA and CDR2 is FQGTGA in the germline V gene. The CDR3 is made up of 18 amino acids. This CDR3 reads CASSLKGTGGPEAKEAFF. The CDR3 region has the DNA TGTGCCAGCAGCTTGAAAGGGACAGGGGGGCCCGAGGCGAAAGAAGCTTTCTTT.

This clonotype has a single count. This chain joins TRBV15 and TRBJ2-6; D is undetermined. There are 16 residues in the CDR3. Per germline, CDR1 LNHNV and CDR2 YYDKDF (reference sequence). Trimming shortened V by 0 bases and J by 2 bases, and 8 bases separated the two germline ends. The CDR3 sequence is CATSRDGRTGANVLTF. CDR3 coding DNA: TGTGCCACCAGCAGAGATGGGCGGACTGGGGCCAACGTCCTGACTTTC.

This clonotype was counted only a few times. The chain recombines TRBV28 with TRBJ2-1; the match to TRBD2 covers 15 bases. V was pared by 8 bases and J by 9 bases, with 11 bases of the junction left unmatched. This CDR3 region has 16 residues. The germline V gene has CDR1 MDHEN and CDR2 SYDVKM. In DNA, the CDR3 is TGTGCCAGCTACCCGGGACTAGCGGGAGGTTGGTCTGAGCAGTTCTTC. Translation: CASYPGLAGGWSEQFF.

CDR3 in DNA: TGCAGTGCTAGCCCTAGCAGGGTTTACAATGAGCAGTTCTTC. It specifies CSASPSRVYNEQFF. This rearrangement joins TRBV20-1 to TRBJ2-1; D is possibly TRBD1 or TRBD2 (5 bases each). V was clipped by 3 bases and J by 4 bases, with 13 bases between them. CDR1 and CDR2 from the germline V gene are DFQATT and SNEGSKA (reference sequence). CDR3 length: 14 residues.

This clonotype was detected a few times. This rearrangement joins TRBV27 to TRBJ2-1; no reliable D call. The germline V gene has CDR1 MNHEY and CDR2 SMNVEV (reference sequence). The germline V and J ends were trimmed by 6 bases and 0 bases, with 9 bases remaining between them. This CDR3 region has 14 residues. CDR3 coding DNA: TGTGCCAGCAGACCCGGCGGCTCCTACAATGAGCAGTTCTTC. Residues: CASRPGGSYNEQFF.

This clonotype was detected only once. The rearrangement links TRBV12-3 or TRBV12-4 to TRBJ2-2; no clear D. V dropped 0 bases and J dropped 8 bases, with 4 bases sitting between them. This CDR3 region has 12 residues. CDR3 nucleotide sequence: TGTGCCAGCAGTTTAGCGCGAGGGGAGCTGTTTTTT. Translation gives CASSLARGELFF.

The sample holds one count of this clonotype. J is TRBJ1-1 and V is TRBV19, with D perhaps TRBD1 (5 bases). The CDR3 spans 15 residues. Trimming cost V 7 bases and J 4 bases, with 19 bases left between them. Germline V gene lookup returns CDR1 LNHDA and CDR2 SQIVND (reference sequence). In nucleotides, the CDR3 is TGTGCCAGTACCCGGGGGGAGGTGAGTCGCACTGAAGCTTTCTTT. This gives the protein CASTRGEVSRTEAFF.

There are many counts of this clonotype. The chain joins TRBV20-1 to TRBJ2-3, with 8 bases matching TRBD1. V was clipped by 3 bases and J by 2 bases; unmatched bases: 7. CDR3 length: 15 residues. The germline CDR1 and CDR2 sequences are DFQATT and SNEGSKA (reference sequence). The CDR3: CSARPGQGVTDTQYF. DNA for the CDR3: TGCAGTGCTAGGCCCGGACAGGGAGTCACAGATACGCAGTATTTT.

The sample holds many counts of this clonotype. The V gene is TRBV18, the J gene TRBJ2-2; D is unclear. CDR3 length: 14 amino acids. Germline CDR1 is KGHSH and CDR2 is LQKENI. Trimming left V 6 bases short and J 0 bases short, with 8 bases between. The CDR3 DNA reads TGTGCCAGCTCGACGGTTACGAACACCGGGGAGCTGTTTTTT. Protein product: CASSTVTNTGELFF.